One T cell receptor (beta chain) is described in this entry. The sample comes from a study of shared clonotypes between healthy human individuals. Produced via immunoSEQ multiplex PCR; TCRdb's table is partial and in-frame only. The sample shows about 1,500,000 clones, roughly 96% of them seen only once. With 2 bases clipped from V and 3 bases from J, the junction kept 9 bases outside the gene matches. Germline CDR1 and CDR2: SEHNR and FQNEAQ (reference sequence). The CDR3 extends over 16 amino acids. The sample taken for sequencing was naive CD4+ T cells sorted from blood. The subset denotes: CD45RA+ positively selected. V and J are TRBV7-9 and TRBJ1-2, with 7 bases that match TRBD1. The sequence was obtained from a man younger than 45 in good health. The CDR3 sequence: CASSLPYRGRDYGYTF. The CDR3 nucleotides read TGTGCCAGCAGCTTACCCTACAGGGGACGTGACTATGGCTACACCTTC.